These 27 T cell receptor beta chains originate from one sample sequenced in a study of blood T cell repertoires in COVID-19. The assay was immunoSEQ multiplex PCR, and TCRdb's table has in-frame clones only and misses some. Among roughly 200,000 clones, approximately 82% were seen once, and the ten largest hold about 12%. Sample: peripheral blood. The origin of the receptors is a human donor in a cohort sampled during active COVID-19.

V and J are TRBV6-5 and TRBJ2-7; possibly TRBD2 for D (5 bases). CDR1 MNHEY and CDR2 SVGAGI come from the germline V gene. The CDR3 spans 14 residues. Between the trimmed V and J ends, which lost 8 bases and 6 bases, there was a span of 20 bases. The CDR3 sequence is CASARRSYGGEQYF. DNA of the CDR3: TGTGCCAGCGCTCGGAGGTCCTACGGAGGCGAGCAGTACTTC.

V is TRBV5-4 and J is TRBJ2-1; D perhaps matches TRBD1 (5 bases). There are 14 residues in the CDR3. Trimming stripped 5 bases from V and 6 bases from J, with 15 bases between. Germline CDR1 reads SGHNT; CDR2 reads YYREEE (reference sequence). CDR3 residues: CASRTWGRGNEQFF. In nucleotides, the CDR3 is TGTGCCAGCAGGACTTGGGGAAGGGGCAATGAGCAGTTCTTC.

The chain employs TRBV27 and TRBJ2-1; a possible D gene is TRBD2 (6 bases). Germline lookup yields CDR1 MNHEY and CDR2 SMNVEV (reference sequence). CDR3 length equals 16 residues. V was cut by 5 bases and J by 0 bases, with 14 bases left in between. The CDR3 here is CASSPGGLSSYNEQFF. CDR3 DNA: TGTGCCAGCAGTCCCGGGGGACTGAGCTCCTACAATGAGCAGTTCTTC.

This chain links TRBV30 with TRBJ2-7, with 9 bases identical to TRBD2. This CDR3 contains 16 residues. The V gene's germline CDR1 is GTSNPN and CDR2 SVGIG (reference sequence). J gave up 3 bases and V 0 bases, and 9 bases lay outside the gene matches. The DNA of the CDR3 is TGTGCCTGGAGTGTATCTCGGCTAGCGGGACACTACGAGCAGTACTTC. It codes for CAWSVSRLAGHYEQYF. Full variable domain (remainder filled in from reference TRBV30 and TRBJ2-7): SQTIHQWPATLVQPVGSPLSLECTVEGTSNPNLYWYRQAAGRGLQLLFYSVGIGQISSEVPQNLSASRPQDRQFILSSKKLLLSDSGFYLCAWSVSRLAGHYEQYFGPGTRLTVT.

This clone was recorded at least ten times. The genes are TRBV5-8 and TRBJ2-7, with a possible D match to TRBD1 (5 bases). This CDR3 is 15 amino acids long. Trimming took off 4 bases at V and 1 base at J, with 15 bases between the two ends. Germline-derived CDR1 and CDR2 are SGHTS and YDEGEE. Here the CDR3 DNA reads TGTGCCAGCAGCCTATACAGGATTCTATCCTACGAGCAGTACTTC. Translating it yields CASSLYRILSYEQYF.

The V and J genes are TRBV14 and TRBJ2-7, with D possibly being TRBD1 (5 bases). The CDR3 is 18 amino acids. Trimming took 3 bases from V and 3 from J, leaving 24 bases between them. Germline V CDR1 and CDR2: SGHDN, FVKESK. CDR3 sequence reads: CASSHGGRGSFNIYEQYF. For the CDR3, the DNA is TGTGCCAGCAGCCATGGTGGTAGGGGAAGCTTTAATATCTACGAGCAGTACTTC.

The chain employs TRBV21-1 and TRBJ2-1; the table's D gene call, TRBD2, was not cross checked with the DNA. TRBV21-1 is an annotated pseudogene. CDR3 length: 15 amino acids. The CDR3 sequence is CASSKIKRDYNEQFF. In DNA, the CDR3 is TGTGCCAGCAGCAAAATTAAGCGGGACTACAATGAGCAGTTCTTC.

The rearrangement uses TRBV4-2 and TRBJ2-1, with a weak D call TRBD1 (6 bases). The CDR3 has 12 residues. Deletions cut 5 bases from V and 9 bases from J, with 11 bases between. Germline V gives CDR1 LGHNA, CDR2 YNFKEQ. The CDR3: CASSMDSREQFF. CDR3 bases: TGTGCCAGCAGCATGGACAGTCGTGAGCAGTTCTTC.

The gene calls are TRBV29-1 and TRBJ2-5, with TRBD2 as a possible D gene (6 bases). V was cut by 4 bases and J by 0 bases, with 12 bases left in between. The CDR3 loop spans 14 amino acids. Germline V gene data show CDR1 as SQVTM and CDR2 as ANQGSEA. DNA of the CDR3: TGCAGCGTTGCCCTTAGCGGTTACCAAGAGACCCAGTACTTC. Its translation is CSVALSGYQETQYF.

This clone turned up a few times. The CDR3 reads CASSSGQWAGELFF. DNA of the CDR3: TGCGCCAGCAGCTCGGGACAGTGGGCCGGGGAGCTGTTTTTT. The J gene is TRBJ2-2, the V gene TRBV5-1; TRBD1 agrees at 7 bases. The germline V gene encodes CDR1 SGHRS and CDR2 YFSETQ. Germline trimming cut 3 bases from V and 6 bases from J; bases unmatched to any gene: 5. This CDR3 contains 14 residues.

V and J are TRBV30 and TRBJ2-7; 9 bases are a match to TRBD2. Germline CDR1 reads GTSNPN; CDR2 reads SVGIG (reference sequence). V lost 4 bases, J lost 1 base, and 5 bases stayed unmatched. This CDR3 is 14 amino acids long. The CDR3 DNA is TGTGCCTGGAAAGCTAGCGGGACTTCCTACGAGCAGTACTTC. As protein: CAWKASGTSYEQYF.

V is TRBV27 and J is TRBJ2-7; 11 bases are a match to TRBD1. From germline, CDR1 is MNHEY and CDR2 SMNVEV (reference sequence). The CDR3 length is 14 residues. V lost 5 bases, J lost 7 bases, and 7 bases stayed unmatched. CDR3 sequence: CASSGWTGGREQYF. Here the CDR3 DNA reads TGTGCCAGCAGTGGGTGGACAGGGGGCAGGGAGCAGTACTTC.

The chain joins TRBV20-1 to TRBJ2-4; D is possibly TRBD2 (5 bases). Germline loops: CDR1 DFQATT, CDR2 SNEGSKA (reference sequence). This CDR3 has 11 amino acids. Trimming took off 3 bases at V and 8 bases at J, with 8 bases between the two ends. CDR3 in amino acids: CSASIGDIQYF. CDR3 nucleotides: TGCAGTGCTAGTATCGGGGACATTCAGTACTTC.

This clone was picked up a small number of times. The chain joins TRBV19 to TRBJ2-5; 9 bases are a match to TRBD1. The V gene end was trimmed by 3 bases and the J gene end by 3 bases; junction bases not matched to a gene: 5. This CDR3 is 15 amino acids long. Germline values: CDR1 LNHDA, CDR2 SQIVND (reference sequence). The CDR3 loop is CASSITGTGKETQYF. The CDR3, as DNA: TGTGCCAGTAGTATTACCGGGACAGGGAAAGAGACCCAGTACTTC.

The chain couples TRBV18 to TRBJ2-1, with 11 bases lining up with TRBD2. The CDR3 length is 15 residues. V trimming: 5 bases; J trimming: 3 bases; junction bases outside the gene matches: 3. Germline lookup yields CDR1 KGHSH and CDR2 LQKENI. The CDR3 coding sequence is TGTGCCAGCTCATCCGGGACTAGCGGCTACAATGAGCAGTTCTTC. Amino acid sequence: CASSSGTSGYNEQFF.

The rearrangement joins TRBV10-1 to TRBJ2-5; 8 bases line up with TRBD2. Per germline, CDR1 WNHNN and CDR2 SYGVQD (reference sequence). The V and J ends lost 4 bases and 1 base, in that order; junction bases with no gene match: 11. This CDR3 is 17 amino acids long. In DNA form, the CDR3 reads TGCGCCAGCAGTGCGGGGGGAGCGGGAGCGACCCAAGAGACCCAGTACTTC. Protein product: CASSAGGAGATQETQYF.

The chain is built from TRBV27 and TRBJ2-4, with 9 bases that match TRBD1. The CDR3 is 14 amino acids. V was clipped by 3 bases and J by 8 bases; unmatched bases: 5. Germline V lookup: CDR1 MNHEY, CDR2 SMNVEV (reference sequence). The CDR3 sequence is CASSLGQGAYIQYF. In DNA form, the CDR3 reads TGTGCCAGCAGTTTGGGACAGGGTGCGTACATTCAGTACTTC.

This rearrangement joins TRBV11-3 to TRBJ2-3; a weak D match, TRBD2 (6 bases). The CDR3 is 15 residues long. CDR1 and CDR2 (germline): SGHNT, YENEEA. The V and J ends lost 5 bases and 4 bases respectively, with 16 bases between them. The CDR3 reads CASSHGGVRADTQYF. CDR3 bases: TGTGCCAGCAGCCACGGAGGGGTACGGGCAGATACGCAGTATTTT.

The chain joins TRBV18 to TRBJ2-1; TRBD2 aligns across 7 bases. The CDR3 runs to 14 residues. With V trimmed by 3 bases and J by 4 bases, 3 bases remained unmatched. Germline V gene lookup returns CDR1 KGHSH and CDR2 LQKENI. The CDR3 DNA reads TGTGCCAGCTCACCGGCTAGCGGTTACAATGAGCAGTTCTTC. Translation: CASSPASGYNEQFF.

The chain combines TRBV28 with TRBJ2-1; 8 positions agree with TRBD2. The CDR3 extends over 15 amino acids. The germline V gene has CDR1 MDHEN and CDR2 SYDVKM. Trimming removed 6 bases from V and 2 bases from J; junction bases left unmatched: 6. CDR3 amino acids: CASSELAEAYNEQFF. DNA of the CDR3: TGTGCCAGCAGCGAACTAGCGGAAGCCTACAATGAGCAGTTCTTC.

The rearrangement uses TRBV5-1 and TRBJ2-2; maybe TRBD1 (6 bases). CDR3 size: 14 residues. CDR1 and CDR2 from the germline V gene are SGHRS and YFSETQ. Between the trimmed V and J ends, which lost 4 bases and 1 base, there was a span of 8 bases. The DNA of the CDR3 is TGCGCCAGCAGCGTGGGACAGAACACCGGGGAGCTGTTTTTT. This gives the protein CASSVGQNTGELFF. Based on the CDR3 plus reference TRBV5-1 and TRBJ2-2, the full variable domain is KAGVTQTPRYLIKTRGQQVTLSCSPISGHRSVSWYQQTPGQGLQFLFEYFSETQRNKGNFPGRFSGRQFSNSRSEMNVSTLELGDSALYLCASSVGQNTGELFFGEGSRLTVL.

V gene TRBV7-2 combines with J gene TRBJ2-1, with 7 bases aligning to TRBD1. CDR3 size: 15 residues. V shed 1 base and J 2 bases; nucleotides not matched to a gene: 2. Germline-derived CDR1 and CDR2 are SGHTA and FQGNSA. DNA of the CDR3: TGTGCCAGCAGCTTAGACAGGGGCCCCTACAATGAGCAGTTCTTC. This gives the protein CASSLDRGPYNEQFF.

This clone has a handful of counts. CDR3 in amino acids: CARAGLQANYGYTF. The CDR3 DNA reads TGCGCCAGGGCGGGGCTACAAGCTAACTATGGCTACACCTTC. This chain joins TRBV10-1 and TRBJ1-2, with D tentatively TRBD1 (5 bases). This CDR3 is built from 14 residues. CDR1 is WNHNN and CDR2 is SYGVQD in the germline V gene (reference sequence). Trimming left V 9 bases short and J 0 bases short, with 14 bases between.

The chain employs TRBV28 and TRBJ2-3; 10 nucleotides line up with TRBD2. This CDR3 region has 18 residues. The germline gives CDR1 MDHEN, CDR2 SYDVKM. J gave up 0 bases and V 2 bases, and 8 bases lay outside the gene matches. CDR3 protein: CASSLLPSSGSSTDTQYF. The CDR3 coding sequence is TGTGCCAGCAGTTTACTTCCTTCTAGCGGGAGTAGCACAGATACGCAGTATTTT.

The J gene is TRBJ2-3, the V gene TRBV5-1; 13 nucleotides align to TRBD2. Germline CDR1 reads SGHRS; CDR2 reads YFSETQ. V lost 9 bases and J lost 7; bases outside the gene matches: 8. This CDR3 spans 14 amino acids. The CDR3 coding sequence is TGCGCCACCCGGACTAGCGGGAGCGGTTATACGCAGTATTTT. Its translation is CATRTSGSGYTQYF.

The chain couples TRBV3-1 (or the pseudogene TRBV3-2) to TRBJ2-3; 9 nucleotides agree with TRBD2. Germline V gene lookup returns CDR1 LGHDT and CDR2 YNNKEL (reference sequence). Trimming at V came to 5 bases and at J to 7 bases, leaving 10 bases not matched to a gene. The CDR3 extends over 15 amino acids. As DNA, the CDR3 is TGTGCCAGCAGCTCGGCGGGAGGGCCGCCAAATACGCAGTATTTT. Its translation: CASSSAGGPPNTQYF.

The rearrangement joins TRBV2 to TRBJ1-3; TRBD1 matches at 8 bases. With 6 bases clipped from V and 1 base from J, the junction kept 17 bases outside the gene matches. The CDR3 extends over 19 amino acids. Germline values: CDR1 SNHLY, CDR2 FYNNEI. The CDR3 DNA sequence: TGTGCCAGCAGCCAAAGGGGAACAGGGGGGATTGGGTCTGGAAACACCATATATTTT. Its translation: CASSQRGTGGIGSGNTIYF.